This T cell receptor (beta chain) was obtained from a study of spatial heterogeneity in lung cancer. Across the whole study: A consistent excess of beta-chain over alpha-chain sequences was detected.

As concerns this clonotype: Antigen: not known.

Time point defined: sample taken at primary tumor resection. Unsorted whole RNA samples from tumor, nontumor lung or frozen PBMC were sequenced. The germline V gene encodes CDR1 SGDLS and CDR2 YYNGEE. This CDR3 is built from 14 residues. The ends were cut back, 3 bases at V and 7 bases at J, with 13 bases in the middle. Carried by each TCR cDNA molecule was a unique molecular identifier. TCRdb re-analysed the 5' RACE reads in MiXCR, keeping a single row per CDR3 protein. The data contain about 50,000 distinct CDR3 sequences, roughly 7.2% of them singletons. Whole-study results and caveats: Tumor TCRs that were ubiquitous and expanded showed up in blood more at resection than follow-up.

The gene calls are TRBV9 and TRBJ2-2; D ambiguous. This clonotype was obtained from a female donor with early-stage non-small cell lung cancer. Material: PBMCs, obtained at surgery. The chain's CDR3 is CASSAPNTIGELFF. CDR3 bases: TGTGCCAGCAGCGCCCCAAACACGATCGGGGAGCTGTTTTTT.